This is a list of T cell receptor beta chains from one sample in a study of cytomegalovirus exposure and HLA in healthy donors. The table came from immunoSEQ multiplex PCR; TCRdb's copy has only in-frame clones and leaves some out. In the table there are some 150,000 clones, roughly three quarters of which are singletons. Specimen: PBMCs. The receptor set was obtained from a human donor in good health. The CDR3 runs from the conserved cysteine through the conserved F or W.

TRBV4-1 CASSQDMQGAYEQYF
TRBV27 CASSFAAGVTEAFF
TRBV5-1 CASSWGDGPRPEAFF
TRBV5-5 CASSAPRGSGNTIYF
TRBV7-9 CASSSILGLAGAVEQYF
TRBV7-7 CASNQKCGTGPSYEQYF
TRBV9 CASSADYPSYNEQFF
TRBV5-1 CASRSGQDTYEQYF
TRBV4-1 CASSQDEFSGTADYGYTF
TRBV7-9 CASSNQGAYEQYF
TRBV6-5 CASSAGGVSNQPQHF
TRBV5-1 CASSPTSGSLAGELFF
TRBV10-2 CANVLAIGGETQYF
TRBV2 CASSGYRINYGYTF
TRBV7-8 CASSLDRYSNQPQHF
TRBV4-3 CASSQERYSYNEQFF
TRBV7-8 CASSLGDRGFLAFF
TRBV27 CASSLQGIGQPQHF
TRBV5-1 CASSSGLKLKEETQYF
TRBV30 CAWTNTGVGQPQHF
TRBV5-4 CASSLFLASGGGETQYF
TRBV6-4 CASSEELATGELFF
TRBV10-3 CAISQGLAGGRTYEQYF
TRBV19 CASSITGPAGVAEAFF
TRBV5-6 CASSLGLAGDAFSYEQYF
TRBV6-1 CASSELGTGGYIRQFF
TRBV6-1 CASSNDRAPFTIYF
TRBV30 CAWSVPRTAGDTQYF